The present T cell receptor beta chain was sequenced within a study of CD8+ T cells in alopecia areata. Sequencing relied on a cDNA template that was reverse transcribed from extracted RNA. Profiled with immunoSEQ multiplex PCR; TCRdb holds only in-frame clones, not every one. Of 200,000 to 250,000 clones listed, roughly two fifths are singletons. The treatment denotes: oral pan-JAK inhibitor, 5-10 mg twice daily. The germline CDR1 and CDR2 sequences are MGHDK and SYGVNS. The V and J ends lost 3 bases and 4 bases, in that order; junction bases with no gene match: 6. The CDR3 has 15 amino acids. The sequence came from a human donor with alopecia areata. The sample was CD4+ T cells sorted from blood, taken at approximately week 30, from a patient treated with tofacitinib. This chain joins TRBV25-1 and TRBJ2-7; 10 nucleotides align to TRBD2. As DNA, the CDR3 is TGTGCCAGCAGTGACCCAGCGGGAGGGTTATACGAGCAGTACTTC. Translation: CASSDPAGGLYEQYF.